These 24 T cell receptor beta chains originate from one sample sequenced in a study of blood T cell repertoires in COVID-19. The method was immunoSEQ multiplex PCR; TCRdb's version includes in-frame clones alone and lacks a portion of them. Among roughly 100,000 clones listed, 84% were seen once. Sequencing used peripheral blood. These receptor sequences come from a human donor in a cohort sampled during active or convalescent COVID-19.

The chain combines TRBV15 with TRBJ1-1, with 10 bases identical to TRBD1. Per germline, CDR1 LNHNV and CDR2 YYDKDF (reference sequence). The CDR3 is 14 residues long. The V segment lost 4 bases and the J segment 11 bases; nucleotides outside the gene matches: 10. The CDR3 nucleotides read TGTGCCACCAGCAAAGACAGGGGGCCTTTGGTGGCTTTCTTT. It specifies CATSKDRGPLVAFF. Based on the CDR3 plus reference TRBV15 and TRBJ1-1, the full variable domain is DAMVIQNPRYQVTQFGKPVTLSCSQTLNHNVMYWYQQKSSQAPKLLFHYYDKDFNNEADTPDNFQSRRPNTSFCFLDIRSPGLGDTAMYLCATSKDRGPLVAFFGQGTRLTVV.

This chain joins TRBV6-5 and TRBJ1-4; no definite D call. Trimming cost V 2 bases and J 3 bases, with 4 bases left between them. CDR3 length: 13 residues. Germline CDR1 and CDR2: MNHEY and SVGAGI. The CDR3 loop is CASSYRANEKLFF. The CDR3 nucleotides are TGTGCCAGCAGTTACCGGGCTAATGAAAAACTGTTTTTT.

This rearrangement joins TRBV6-6 to TRBJ1-5; 10 nucleotides line up with TRBD1. This CDR3 region has 16 residues. V lost 5 bases, J lost 6 bases, and 10 bases stayed unmatched. Per germline, CDR1 MNHNY and CDR2 SVGAGI (reference sequence). CDR3 sequence reads: CASSRTGTGEGQPQHF. As DNA, the CDR3 is TGTGCCAGCAGTCGAACCGGGACAGGGGAAGGTCAGCCCCAGCATTTT.

The chain uses TRBV9 and TRBJ1-2, with D uncertain. The CDR3 runs to 14 residues. The V end was cut by 3 bases, the J end by 4 bases, with 13 bases between. Looked up from germline, CDR1 is SGDLS and CDR2 is YYNGEE. For the CDR3, the DNA is TGTGCCAGCAGCGCCAGACTGGGAGTCTATGGCTACACCTTC. Encoded protein: CASSARLGVYGYTF.

J is TRBJ1-3 and V is TRBV7-2; 8 bases are shared with TRBD1. The CDR3 contains 13 residues. With V trimmed by 3 bases and J by 9 bases, 4 bases remained unmatched. Germline V gene lookup returns CDR1 SGHTA and CDR2 FQGNSA. The CDR3 sequence: CASSLTGDSTIYF. CDR3 DNA sequence: TGTGCCAGCAGCTTGACAGGGGACTCCACCATATATTTT.

The rearrangement uses TRBV11-2 and TRBJ2-5, with D perhaps matching TRBD1 (6 bases). Germline V CDR1 and CDR2: SGHAT, FQNNGV. CDR3 length: 13 amino acids. Trimming shortened V by 1 base and J by 4 bases, and 7 bases separated the two germline ends. Here the CDR3 DNA reads TGTGCCAGCAGCTTAGGAGGGGGAGAGACCCAGTACTTC. Encoded protein: CASSLGGGETQYF.

This CDR3 reads CASSLTAGRYEQYF. CDR3 DNA: TGTGCCAGCAGCTTAACAGCAGGGAGGTACGAGCAGTACTTC. The V call is TRBV7-2, the J call TRBJ2-7, with a possible D match to TRBD2 (6 bases). The germline V gene encodes CDR1 SGHTA and CDR2 FQGNSA. Trimming removed 2 bases from V and 4 bases from J, with 12 bases in between. The CDR3 totals 14 residues.

CDR3 in DNA: TGCGCCAGCAGCCAAGGGACATCAACTAATGAAAAACTGTTTTTT. As protein: CASSQGTSTNEKLFF. This chain connects TRBV4-3 to TRBJ1-4; possible D gene TRBD1, 5 bases. This CDR3 has 15 amino acids. Germline V gives CDR1 LGHNA, CDR2 YSLEER. With 1 base removed from V and 0 bases from J, the gap between germline ends came to 6 bases.

The chain links TRBV6-5 to TRBJ1-5; D uncertain. V lost 6 bases, J lost 6 bases, and 15 bases lay in between. The CDR3 is 14 amino acids. Germline values: CDR1 MNHEY, CDR2 SVGAGI. DNA of the CDR3: TGTGCCAGCAGCCAAGCGAGAGGGAGTCAGCCCCAGCATTTT. Encoded protein: CASSQARGSQPQHF.

This clone was recorded a few times. This rearrangement joins TRBV21-1 to TRBJ2-3; the table assigns TRBD2, which was not confirmed against the DNA. TRBV21-1 is recorded as a pseudogene. This CDR3 contains 14 residues. The CDR3 spells CASTSLPGPDTQYF. The CDR3, as DNA: TGTGCCAGCACCTCCCTTCCGGGTCCAGATACGCAGTATTTT.

The V gene is TRBV4-2, the J gene TRBJ1-5, with a possible D match to TRBD1 (5 bases). The V and J ends lost 4 bases and 6 bases respectively, with 10 bases between them. From germline, CDR1 is LGHNA and CDR2 YNFKEQ. This CDR3 comprises 13 residues. The CDR3, as DNA: TGTGCCAGCAGCCTCGGGGGAGCTCAGCCCCAGCATTTT. Translating it yields CASSLGGAQPQHF.

The gene calls are TRBV5-1 and TRBJ1-3; D is uncertain. In germline, CDR1 is SGHRS, CDR2 YFSETQ. V shed 5 bases and J shed 0 bases, with 6 bases lying between them. The CDR3 totals 13 residues. CDR3 in amino acids: CASSSGSGNTIYF. The CDR3 DNA follows: TGCGCCAGCAGTTCGGGCTCTGGAAACACCATATATTTT.

The V gene is TRBV18, the J gene TRBJ1-5; 12 bases match TRBD1. Trimming at V came to 2 bases and at J to 1 base, leaving 6 bases not matched to a gene. The CDR3 is made up of 18 amino acids. In germline, CDR1 is KGHSH, CDR2 LQKENI. The CDR3 coding sequence is TGTGCCAGCTCACCAGGGGACAGGGGGCCTAGGAGCAATCAGCCCCAGCATTTT. Its translation: CASSPGDRGPRSNQPQHF.

The chain uses TRBV11-2 and TRBJ2-3, with 11 bases matching TRBD2. Germline V CDR1 and CDR2: SGHAT, FQNNGV. There are 16 residues in the CDR3. The V and J ends lost 2 bases and 1 base, in that order; junction bases with no gene match: 2. DNA for the CDR3: TGTGCCAGCAGCTTACTAGCGGGGGGACGCACAGATACGCAGTATTTT. It codes for CASSLLAGGRTDTQYF. The full variable domain, its missing parts supplied by reference TRBV11-2 and TRBJ2-3, is EAGVAQSPRYKIIEKRQSVAFWCNPISGHATLYWYQQILGQGPKLLIQFQNNGVVDDSQLPKDRFSAERLKGVDSTLKIQPAKLEDSAVYLCASSLLAGGRTDTQYFGPGTRLTVL.

This rearrangement joins TRBV6-6 to TRBJ2-7; 10 bases line up with TRBD1. CDR1 MNHNY and CDR2 SVGAGI come from the germline V gene (reference sequence). This CDR3 spans 13 amino acids. With 11 bases clipped from V and 2 bases from J, the junction kept 6 bases outside the gene matches. The CDR3 DNA reads TGTGCCGCATACGGGACAGGGGCCTACGAGCAGTACTTC. It encodes CAAYGTGAYEQYF.

The rearrangement links TRBV27 to TRBJ1-4; TRBD1 matches at 8 bases. With 5 bases clipped from V and 5 bases from J, the junction kept 10 bases outside the gene matches. The germline V gene encodes CDR1 MNHEY and CDR2 SMNVEV (reference sequence). The length of the CDR3 is 16 residues. CDR3 nucleotides: TGTGCCAGCAGTGCGCTCCGGAGACAGGGGAATGAAAAACTGTTTTTT. Protein product: CASSALRRQGNEKLFF. The full variable domain, in which reference TRBV27 and TRBJ1-4 provide the parts outside the CDR3, is EAQVTQNPRYLITVTGKKLTVTCSQNMNHEYMSWYRQDPGLGLRQIYYSMNVEVTDKGDVPEGYKVSRKEKRNFPLILESPSPNQTSLYFCASSALRRQGNEKLFFGSGTQLSVL.

The chain is built from TRBV6-5 and TRBJ1-1; TRBD1 matches at 8 bases. The length of the CDR3 is 13 residues. Germline trimming cut 6 bases from V and 6 bases from J; bases unmatched to any gene: 6. Germline CDR1 reads MNHEY; CDR2 reads SVGAGI. CDR3 sequence (DNA): TGTGCCAGCAGCCAAACACAGGGGGCTGAAGCTTTCTTT. This sequence encodes CASSQTQGAEAFF.

The count of this clone is one. The chain employs TRBV4-3 and TRBJ1-5; no firm D call. Germline CDR1 is LGHNA and CDR2 is YSLEER. V was shortened by 4 bases and J by 7 bases, with 11 bases between the two germline ends. The CDR3 contains 13 residues. The CDR3 nucleotides are TGCGCCAGCAGCCTAGATCCGGGGCAGCCCCAGCATTTT. Translation gives CASSLDPGQPQHF.

This chain uses TRBV6-5 with TRBJ1-4; D call uncertain. The CDR3 length is 16 residues. Trimming removed 0 bases from V and 5 bases from J, with 13 bases in between. The germline gives CDR1 MNHEY, CDR2 SVGAGI. The DNA for the CDR3 is TGTGCCAGCAGTTACTCGATATCGGCGGTAAATGAAAAACTGTTTTTT. This sequence encodes CASSYSISAVNEKLFF.

V and J are TRBV7-6 and TRBJ2-1, with TRBD2 identical over 11 bases. The germline CDR1 and CDR2 sequences are SGHVS and FNYEAQ. The CDR3 spans 14 residues. After removal of 4 bases from V and 6 bases from J, the junction contained 2 bases not matched to a gene. CDR3 residues: CASSSGLAANEQFF. For the CDR3, the DNA is TGTGCCAGCAGCTCGGGACTAGCGGCCAATGAGCAGTTCTTC.

This clone has more than one count but fewer than ten. Written as DNA, the CDR3 is TGTGCCAGCAGTTTAGGGGCTGGCAGGGGGCTTAAGGAGACCCAGTACTTC. Translating it yields CASSLGAGRGLKETQYF. The chain recombines TRBV28 with TRBJ2-5; 8 bases fit TRBD1. The CDR3 runs to 17 residues. Trimming took 2 bases from V and 5 from J; bases not matched to a gene: 13. Germline CDR1 is MDHEN and CDR2 is SYDVKM.

V usage is TRBV6-2 or TRBV6-3 and J usage is TRBJ2-3; TRBD2 matches at 7 bases. In germline, CDR1 is MNHEY, CDR2 SVGEGT. The CDR3 is 14 amino acids. V lost 2 bases, J lost 2 bases, and 1 base stayed unmatched. As DNA, the CDR3 is TGTGCCAGCAGTTACGGGGGGGTCACAGATACGCAGTATTTT. It codes for CASSYGGVTDTQYF.

CDR3 coding DNA: TGTGCCAGCAGTCCCTTGGCGGCGGATACGCAGTATTTT. Protein sequence: CASSPLAADTQYF. V usage is TRBV6-5 and J usage is TRBJ2-3; D is uncertain. This CDR3 contains 13 residues. V shed 5 bases and J shed 6 bases, with 12 bases lying between them. CDR1 and CDR2 from the germline V gene are MNHEY and SVGAGI.

This chain uses TRBV7-2 with TRBJ2-5; D is possibly TRBD2 (7 bases). Deletions cut 2 bases from V and 5 bases from J, with 15 bases between. Looked up from germline, CDR1 is SGHTA and CDR2 is FQGNSA. The CDR3 has 15 amino acids. The CDR3 nucleotides read TGTGCCAGCAGCTTATTTGAGGGGGGGTTGGAGACCCAGTACTTC. This translates into CASSLFEGGLETQYF.